The rows below give T cell receptor beta chains drawn from one sample of a study of blood T cell repertoires in COVID-19. Sequenced by immunoSEQ multiplex PCR; TCRdb stores in-frame clones only, minus some. The table shows about 210,000 clones, with roughly 80% occurring only once. The sample taken for sequencing was peripheral blood. The receptors come from a man aged 60-69 years with acute or convalescent COVID-19. Both conserved end residues are part of each CDR3. A D gene is named only where the DNA matches it firmly. Part of the rows lack a size; the others show once, few, many or a class for expanded clones.

v_call: TRBV29-1; d_call: TRBD1; j_call: TRBJ1-2; clone_size: NA; cdr3_nt: TGCAGCGTTGAGTTTAAGGGGGCAGGGGGAGGTGGCTACACCTTC; cdr3_aa: CSVEFKGAGGGGYTF
v_call: TRBV2; d_call: TRBD1; j_call: TRBJ1-2; clone_size: NA; cdr3_nt: TGTGCCAGCAGTGAAGGGGGGACAGGGGGCCTCATTCAAGGCTACACCTTC; cdr3_aa: CASSEGGTGGLIQGYTF
v_call: TRBV6-5; d_call: TRBD1; j_call: TRBJ1-4; clone_size: once; cdr3_nt: TGTGCCAGCAGCTGGACAGGGGGCCGGGAGGAAAAACTGTTTTTT; cdr3_aa: CASSWTGGREEKLFF
v_call: TRBV3-1/TRBV3-2; d_call: TRBD1; j_call: TRBJ1-6; clone_size: NA; cdr3_nt: TGTGCCAGCAGCCAACAGGGGGCATATTCACCCCTCCACTTT; cdr3_aa: CASSQQGAYSPLHF
v_call: TRBV14; d_call: TRBD1; j_call: TRBJ1-1; clone_size: NA; cdr3_nt: TGTGCCAGCAGCCTCCGTTTGACAGGGACCCAAATGAACACTGAAGCTTTCTTT; cdr3_aa: CASSLRLTGTQMNTEAFF
v_call: TRBV24-1; d_call: TRBD1; j_call: TRBJ1-5; clone_size: NA; cdr3_nt: TGTGCCACCAGAGGACAGGGGAGGAACCAGCCCCAGCATTTT; cdr3_aa: CATRGQGRNQPQHF
v_call: TRBV29-1; d_call: TRBD2; j_call: TRBJ2-1; clone_size: few; cdr3_nt: TGCAGCGCGACGACTAGCGGGAGAGGTGAGCAGTTCTTC; cdr3_aa: CSATTSGRGEQFF
v_call: TRBV6-1; d_call: NA; j_call: TRBJ1-5; clone_size: NA; cdr3_nt: TGTGCCAGCAGTGAAAGGGAGGGTCGGGACAATCAGCCCCAGCATTTT; cdr3_aa: CASSEREGRDNQPQHF
v_call: TRBV2; d_call: NA; j_call: TRBJ1-5; clone_size: few; cdr3_nt: TGTGCCAGCAGAGAGGACAGATCCTTTAGCAATCAGCCCCAGCATTTT; cdr3_aa: CASREDRSFSNQPQHF
v_call: TRBV2; d_call: TRBD1; j_call: TRBJ2-7; clone_size: NA; cdr3_nt: TGTGCCAGCACCCAGGGGGTTTCCTACGAGCAGTACTTC; cdr3_aa: CASTQGVSYEQYF
v_call: TRBV7-8; d_call: NA; j_call: TRBJ1-6; clone_size: NA; cdr3_nt: TGTGCCAGCAGCTTAGGGGCCCAGACGAATTCACCCCTCCACTTT; cdr3_aa: CASSLGAQTNSPLHF
v_call: TRBV7-2; d_call: NA; j_call: TRBJ2-1; clone_size: NA; cdr3_nt: TGTGCCAGCAGCTTCCGACAGCTTCGCAATGAGCAGTTCTTC; cdr3_aa: CASSFRQLRNEQFF
v_call: TRBV7-2; d_call: NA; j_call: TRBJ1-5; clone_size: NA; cdr3_nt: TGTGCCAGCAGCGACGACAGTTATCAGCCCCAGCATTTT; cdr3_aa: CASSDDSYQPQHF
v_call: TRBV10-2; d_call: TRBD2; j_call: TRBJ2-1; clone_size: NA; cdr3_nt: TGCGCCAGCAGTGGACTAGCGGACTACAATGAGCAGTTCTTC; cdr3_aa: CASSGLADYNEQFF
v_call: TRBV9; d_call: NA; j_call: TRBJ1-1; clone_size: NA; cdr3_nt: TGTGCCAGCAGCGCGACAGGGAACACTGAAGCTTTCTTT; cdr3_aa: CASSATGNTEAFF
v_call: TRBV10-3; d_call: NA; j_call: TRBJ1-6; clone_size: once; cdr3_nt: TGTGCCATCAGAGGCCCGGGGAATTCACCCCTCCACTTT; cdr3_aa: CAIRGPGNSPLHF
v_call: TRBV11-2; d_call: NA; j_call: TRBJ2-5; clone_size: NA; cdr3_nt: TGTGCCAGCAGCTTCCGAGGGGAGACCCAGTACTTC; cdr3_aa: CASSFRGETQYF
v_call: TRBV4-2; d_call: NA; j_call: TRBJ2-1; clone_size: NA; cdr3_nt: TGTGCCAGCAGCCAATCCCCCACGGTGAGAGGGGGGGGCAAAAATGAGCAGTTCTTC; cdr3_aa: CASSQSPTVRGGGKNEQFF
v_call: TRBV7-9; d_call: NA; j_call: TRBJ1-2; clone_size: few; cdr3_nt: TGTGCCAGCAGTTTTGGACAGAATCGTAACTATGGCTACACCTTC; cdr3_aa: CASSFGQNRNYGYTF
v_call: TRBV3-1/TRBV3-2; d_call: NA; j_call: TRBJ2-2; clone_size: NA; cdr3_nt: TGTGCCAGCAGCCAACGGGGGAGCACCGGGGAGCTGTTTTTT; cdr3_aa: CASSQRGSTGELFF
v_call: TRBV7-2; d_call: NA; j_call: TRBJ1-1; clone_size: NA; cdr3_nt: TGTGCCAGCAGCCTTAGCAGTTTCACTGAAGCTTTCTTT; cdr3_aa: CASSLSSFTEAFF
v_call: TRBV7-2; d_call: TRBD2; j_call: TRBJ2-3; clone_size: NA; cdr3_nt: TGTGCCAGCAGCCCCCAGCGGGGGGATACGCAGTATTTT; cdr3_aa: CASSPQRGDTQYF
v_call: TRBV12-3/TRBV12-4; d_call: NA; j_call: TRBJ2-3; clone_size: NA; cdr3_nt: TGTGCCAGCACCCGTACTACCACAGATACGCAGTATTTT; cdr3_aa: CASTRTTTDTQYF
v_call: TRBV14; d_call: NA; j_call: TRBJ2-5; clone_size: NA; cdr3_nt: TGTGCCAGCAGCCAAATTGTCGGTTGGGAGACCCAGTACTTC; cdr3_aa: CASSQIVGWETQYF
v_call: TRBV7-2; d_call: NA; j_call: TRBJ1-2; clone_size: once; cdr3_nt: TGTGCCAGCAGCTTAGTGCCGGGCTATGGCTACACCTTC; cdr3_aa: CASSLVPGYGYTF
v_call: TRBV19; d_call: TRBD1; j_call: TRBJ1-1; clone_size: NA; cdr3_nt: TGTGCCAGTAGTATTGACAGGGTGGTTAACACTGAAGCTTTCTTT; cdr3_aa: CASSIDRVVNTEAFF
v_call: TRBV7-2; d_call: TRBD2; j_call: TRBJ2-7; clone_size: NA; cdr3_nt: TGTGCCAGCAGCATTAGCGGGGGGATGACTTCCTACGAGCAGTACTTC; cdr3_aa: CASSISGGMTSYEQYF
v_call: TRBV5-8; d_call: TRBD2; j_call: TRBJ2-7; clone_size: once; cdr3_nt: TGTGCCAGCAGCTTTTTCGCGGGAGGGGTCCACGAGCAGTACTTC; cdr3_aa: CASSFFAGGVHEQYF
v_call: TRBV5-1; d_call: TRBD2; j_call: TRBJ2-7; clone_size: NA; cdr3_nt: TGCGCCAGCAGCCCCGGACTAGCGGCTGAGCAGTACTTC; cdr3_aa: CASSPGLAAEQYF
v_call: TRBV12-3/TRBV12-4; d_call: NA; j_call: TRBJ2-1; clone_size: NA; cdr3_nt: TGTGCCAGCTTCGTAGACAATGAGCAGTTCTTC; cdr3_aa: CASFVDNEQFF
v_call: TRBV7-8; d_call: NA; j_call: TRBJ1-2; clone_size: few; cdr3_nt: TGTGCCAGCAGCTTAGTGAGGTCGGGCAGGGGCTTTGAAGTAGGCTACACCTTC; cdr3_aa: CASSLVRSGRGFEVGYTF
v_call: TRBV5-6; d_call: TRBD1; j_call: TRBJ1-6; clone_size: NA; cdr3_nt: TGTGCCAGCAGCACGGGACAGCGGTGGAGCTCCTATAATTCACCCCTCCACTTT; cdr3_aa: CASSTGQRWSSYNSPLHF
v_call: TRBV6-1; d_call: NA; j_call: TRBJ1-6; clone_size: NA; cdr3_nt: TGTGCCAGCAGTGAACAGGTCGATTCACCCCTCCACTTT; cdr3_aa: CASSEQVDSPLHF
v_call: TRBV30; d_call: TRBD2; j_call: TRBJ2-7; clone_size: NA; cdr3_nt: TGTGCCTGGAGTACGACTAGCGGGGCCTACGAGCAGTACTTC; cdr3_aa: CAWSTTSGAYEQYF
v_call: TRBV19; d_call: NA; j_call: TRBJ1-5; clone_size: NA; cdr3_nt: TGTGCCAGTAGAAACACCCAGAATCAGCCCCAGCATTTT; cdr3_aa: CASRNTQNQPQHF
v_call: TRBV7-6; d_call: TRBD2; j_call: TRBJ2-1; clone_size: NA; cdr3_nt: TGTGCCAGCGCAAGTCTAGCGGGAGCCTCCAATGAGCAGTTCTTC; cdr3_aa: CASASLAGASNEQFF
v_call: TRBV5-1; d_call: TRBD1; j_call: TRBJ1-1; clone_size: few; cdr3_nt: TGCGCCAGCAGCTTGAACCATGGGACAGGTACTGAAGCTTTCTTT; cdr3_aa: CASSLNHGTGTEAFF
v_call: TRBV27; d_call: TRBD1; j_call: TRBJ1-2; clone_size: NA; cdr3_nt: TGTGCCAGCAGTTTGAAGACAGGGGGCCGACCCGTTGCTGGCTACACCTTC; cdr3_aa: CASSLKTGGRPVAGYTF
v_call: TRBV27; d_call: TRBD1; j_call: TRBJ2-7; clone_size: NA; cdr3_nt: TGTGCCAGCAGTTTGGTCGGGACAGGGGTTTCCGAGCAGTACTTC; cdr3_aa: CASSLVGTGVSEQYF
v_call: TRBV4-2; d_call: TRBD2; j_call: TRBJ2-2; clone_size: NA; cdr3_nt: TGTGCCAGCAGCCAAGGGACTAGCGCTGCTGGGGACACCGGGGAGCTGTTTTTT; cdr3_aa: CASSQGTSAAGDTGELFF
v_call: TRBV10-1; d_call: TRBD2; j_call: TRBJ2-7; clone_size: NA; cdr3_nt: TGCGCCAGCAGTGAGGAGTCTAGCGGGAGGCCGGAGGTCTACGAGCAGTACTTC; cdr3_aa: CASSEESSGRPEVYEQYF
v_call: TRBV3-1/TRBV3-2; d_call: NA; j_call: TRBJ1-5; clone_size: few; cdr3_nt: TGTGCCAGCAGCCAAGACTTGACGACGAGGTGCGATCAGCCCCAGCATTTT; cdr3_aa: CASSQDLTTRCDQPQHF
v_call: TRBV4-3; d_call: NA; j_call: TRBJ1-1; clone_size: NA; cdr3_nt: TGCGCCAGCAGCCGAGGCAAACGGACAGACCTATTTGAAGCTTTCTTT; cdr3_aa: CASSRGKRTDLFEAFF
v_call: TRBV11-2; d_call: NA; j_call: TRBJ1-1; clone_size: NA; cdr3_nt: TGTGCCAGCAGCTCGACAGGGAACACTGAAGCTTTCTTT; cdr3_aa: CASSSTGNTEAFF
v_call: TRBV7-3; d_call: NA; j_call: TRBJ2-1; clone_size: NA; cdr3_nt: TGTGCCAGCAGCTCACGACAGGCGCCTTACAATGAGCAGTTCTTC; cdr3_aa: CASSSRQAPYNEQFF
v_call: TRBV7-2; d_call: NA; j_call: TRBJ1-6; clone_size: NA; cdr3_nt: TGTGCCAGCAGCTTAGCATCCGCCAGGGGTTTTCCCCTCCACTTT; cdr3_aa: CASSLASARGFPLHF
v_call: TRBV7-3; d_call: NA; j_call: TRBJ2-1; clone_size: NA; cdr3_nt: TGTGCCAGCAGCTTAACGAGAGGGCTCACCTACAATGAGCAGTTCTTC; cdr3_aa: CASSLTRGLTYNEQFF
v_call: TRBV6-7; d_call: NA; j_call: TRBJ1-5; clone_size: NA; cdr3_nt: TGTGCCAGCCGGGATATGTGGGATTTAGGGCCCCAGCATTTT; cdr3_aa: CASRDMWDLGPQHF
v_call: TRBV4-2; d_call: NA; j_call: TRBJ1-3; clone_size: few; cdr3_nt: TGTGCCAGCAGCCCAGAAACCTCCGGGAACCTCCTGGACTGGAGGTTCGCTATAGGAAACACCATATATTTT; cdr3_aa: CASSPETSGNLLDWRFAIGNTIYF
v_call: TRBV15; d_call: NA; j_call: TRBJ1-2; clone_size: NA; cdr3_nt: TGTGCCACCAGCAGAGATCGGGACACCTACTATGGCTACACCTTC; cdr3_aa: CATSRDRDTYYGYTF
v_call: TRBV6-5; d_call: NA; j_call: TRBJ1-4; clone_size: NA; cdr3_nt: TGTGCCAGCAGGCGGGGTTTAGAAGAAAAACTGTTTTTT; cdr3_aa: CASRRGLEEKLFF
v_call: TRBV12-5; d_call: NA; j_call: TRBJ2-6; clone_size: NA; cdr3_nt: TGTGCTAGTGGTTTGATAGTCTCTGGGGCCAACGTCCTGACTTTC; cdr3_aa: CASGLIVSGANVLTF
v_call: TRBV18; d_call: NA; j_call: TRBJ1-1; clone_size: NA; cdr3_nt: TGTGCCAGCTCACCACCGGGGGGGGGCACTGAAGCTTTCTTT; cdr3_aa: CASSPPGGGTEAFF
v_call: TRBV6-1; d_call: NA; j_call: TRBJ1-2; clone_size: few; cdr3_nt: TGTGCCAGCAGTGAATATCGGTTTTCGGCCAGGGGATTTGGCTACACCTTC; cdr3_aa: CASSEYRFSARGFGYTF
v_call: TRBV5-1; d_call: NA; j_call: TRBJ1-1; clone_size: few; cdr3_nt: TGCGCCAGCAGCTTGGGGCTCACAGGGAAGGGAGGGACTGAAGCTTTCTTT; cdr3_aa: CASSLGLTGKGGTEAFF